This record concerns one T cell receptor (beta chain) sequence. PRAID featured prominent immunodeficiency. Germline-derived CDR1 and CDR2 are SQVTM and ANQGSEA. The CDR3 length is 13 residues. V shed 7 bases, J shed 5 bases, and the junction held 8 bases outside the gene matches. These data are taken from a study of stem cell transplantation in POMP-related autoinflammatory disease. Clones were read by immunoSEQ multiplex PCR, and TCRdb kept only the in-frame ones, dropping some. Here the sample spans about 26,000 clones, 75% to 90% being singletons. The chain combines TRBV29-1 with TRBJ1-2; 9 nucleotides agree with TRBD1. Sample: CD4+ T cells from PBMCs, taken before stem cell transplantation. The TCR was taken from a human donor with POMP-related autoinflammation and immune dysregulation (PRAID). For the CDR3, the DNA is TGCAGCGCTGAGACAGGGGGGAAGTATGGCTACACCTTC. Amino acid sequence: CSAETGGKYGYTF.